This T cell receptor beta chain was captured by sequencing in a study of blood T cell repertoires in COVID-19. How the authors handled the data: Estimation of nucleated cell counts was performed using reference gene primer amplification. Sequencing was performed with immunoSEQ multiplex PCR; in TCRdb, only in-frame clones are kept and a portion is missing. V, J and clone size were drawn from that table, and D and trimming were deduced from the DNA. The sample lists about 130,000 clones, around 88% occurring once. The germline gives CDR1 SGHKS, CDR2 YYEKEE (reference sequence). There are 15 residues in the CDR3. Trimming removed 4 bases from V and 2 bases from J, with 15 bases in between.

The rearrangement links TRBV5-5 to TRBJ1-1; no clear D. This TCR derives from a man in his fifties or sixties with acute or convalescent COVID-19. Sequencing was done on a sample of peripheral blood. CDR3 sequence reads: CASSVVPSVNTEAFF. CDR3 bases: TGTGCCAGCAGCGTGGTCCCGAGCGTTAACACTGAAGCTTTCTTT.